One sample yielded the 22 T cell receptor beta chains listed below, sequenced in a study of blood T cell repertoires in COVID-19 (TCRdb year 2020). To prepare the library, the immunoSEQ multiplex PCR assay was applied. Imported from immuneACCESS, the table was reduced by TCRdb to in-frame sequences with V and J called. These copies leave out some clones; in studies compared against another copy, an unresolved V gene accounts for under half, and the cause of the remainder is not known. Here the sample has about 490,000 clones; approximately 83% occur a single time. Roughly 3.2% of the sample lies in the top ten. Source material: peripheral blood. Every receptor here comes from a human donor in a cohort sampled during active COVID-19.

The chain has TRBV30 and TRBJ1-2; D gene uncertain. CDR1 and CDR2 from the germline V gene are GTSNPN and SVGIG (reference sequence). V lost 5 bases and J 8 bases, leaving 12 bases between the germline ends. The CDR3 is made up of 11 amino acids. CDR3 loop: CAWGPRVGYTF. The CDR3 nucleotides read TGTGCCTGGGGTCCCCGCGTAGGCTACACCTTC.

The chain has TRBV30 and TRBJ2-3; 8 nucleotides match TRBD2. Germline V gene data show CDR1 as GTSNPN and CDR2 as SVGIG (reference sequence). The V and J ends lost 0 bases and 11 bases, in that order; junction bases with no gene match: 4. The CDR3 has 12 residues. CDR3 bases: TGTGCCTGGAGTGTTTTTCGGGAGGGGCAGTATTTT. Its protein product is CAWSVFREGQYF.

The V gene is TRBV6-5, the J gene TRBJ1-6, with TRBD1 as a possible D gene (5 bases). V lost 7 bases and J 10 bases, leaving 11 bases between the germline ends. Germline V gene data show CDR1 as MNHEY and CDR2 as SVGAGI. This CDR3 contains 12 residues. The CDR3: CASTTGRSPLHF. The CDR3 DNA reads as TGTGCCAGCACCACAGGACGCTCACCCCTCCACTTT.

The chain carries TRBV9 and TRBJ1-5, with 9 bases that match TRBD1. Germline loops: CDR1 SGDLS, CDR2 YYNGEE. CDR3 length: 16 amino acids. Trimming took 4 bases from V and 4 from J; bases not matched to a gene: 9. The chain's CDR3 is CASSTGQGQGNQPQHF. The CDR3 coding sequence is TGTGCCAGCAGCACCGGGCAGGGACAGGGTAATCAGCCCCAGCATTTT. Full variable domain (remainder filled in from reference TRBV9 and TRBJ1-5): DSGVTQTPKHLITATGQRVTLRCSPRSGDLSVYWYQQSLDQGLQFLIQYYNGEERAKGNILERFSAQQFPDLHSELNLSSLELGDSALYFCASSTGQGQGNQPQHFGDGTRLSIL.

V is TRBV12-3 or TRBV12-4 and J is TRBJ1-2; a weak D match, TRBD1 (6 bases). This CDR3 spans 13 amino acids. Trimming pared 7 bases from V and 4 bases from J, leaving 13 bases between. The CDR3 loop is CASKLGGAYGYTF. The CDR3 DNA reads TGTGCCAGCAAATTAGGGGGGGCCTATGGCTACACCTTC.

The rearrangement joins TRBV5-3 to TRBJ2-5; the D gene is possibly TRBD2 (6 bases). TRBV5-3 is known as an ORF, though its function is uncertain. This CDR3 is built from 16 residues. V lost 0 bases, J lost 2 bases, and 14 bases lay in between. The CDR3 loop is CARSLEGIRGQETQYF. CDR3 nucleotides: TGTGCCAGAAGCTTGGAGGGAATCCGGGGGCAAGAGACCCAGTACTTC.

A few counts support this clone. The chain recombines TRBV2 with TRBJ1-1; D possibly corresponds to TRBD1 (6 bases). The ends were cut back, 0 bases at V and 3 bases at J, with 17 bases in the middle. The CDR3 spans 17 residues. In germline, CDR1 is SNHLY, CDR2 FYNNEI. The CDR3 reads CASSEARGRGRDTEAFF. The CDR3 coding sequence is TGTGCCAGCAGTGAAGCGAGGGGCAGGGGCAGAGACACTGAAGCTTTCTTT.

The CDR3 coding sequence is TGTGCCAGCAGCCAAGAGGAGAGACCCTGGGGGGACACTGAAGCTTTCTTT. Translated: CASSQEERPWGDTEAFF. The gene calls are TRBV3-1 (or the pseudogene TRBV3-2) and TRBJ1-1; a possible D gene is TRBD1 (5 bases). V lost 0 bases to trimming and J lost 3 bases, with 17 bases between them. Germline V gene data show CDR1 as LGHDT and CDR2 as YNNKEL (reference sequence). There are 17 residues in the CDR3.

The chain couples TRBV7-2 to TRBJ1-1; no clear D. Germline CDR1 is SGHTA and CDR2 is FQGNSA. V gave up 1 base and J gave up 3 bases, with 6 bases separating them. The CDR3 length is 13 residues. CDR3 nucleotide sequence: TGTGCCAGCAGCTTAGGTAGTGACACTGAAGCTTTCTTT. Amino acid sequence: CASSLGSDTEAFF.

This chain joins TRBV3-1 (or the pseudogene TRBV3-2) and TRBJ1-2; D is ambiguous. This CDR3 is 14 amino acids long. Germline values: CDR1 LGHDT, CDR2 YNNKEL (reference sequence). Deletions cut 0 bases from V and 0 bases from J, with 5 bases between. The CDR3 is CASSQDLTNYGYTF. The CDR3, as DNA: TGTGCCAGCAGCCAAGATCTTACTAACTATGGCTACACCTTC.

The chain carries TRBV29-1 and TRBJ1-2, with 9 bases aligning to TRBD1. Trimming removed 1 base from V and 7 bases from J; junction bases left unmatched: 7. This CDR3 is 14 amino acids long. Germline V gives CDR1 SQVTM, CDR2 ANQGSEA. For the CDR3, the DNA is TGCAGCGTTGAAGTGGGACAGGGAAGGGCTGGCTACACCTTC. Translation gives CSVEVGQGRAGYTF.

The V and J genes are TRBV19 and TRBJ2-2; the D gene is possibly TRBD1 (5 bases). The CDR3 is made up of 13 amino acids. Trimming removed 6 bases at V and 7 bases at J, with 12 bases between. Looked up from germline, CDR1 is LNHDA and CDR2 is SQIVND (reference sequence). The CDR3 spells CASRFQGIGELFF. The CDR3 DNA reads as TGTGCCAGTAGATTTCAGGGAATCGGGGAGCTGTTTTTT.

The chain employs TRBV5-1 and TRBJ2-2, with a tentative D call TRBD2 (6 bases). Germline V gives CDR1 SGHRS, CDR2 YFSETQ. V shed 1 base and J shed 1 base, with 8 bases lying between them. This CDR3 contains 15 residues. This CDR3 reads CASSLRRENTGELFF. CDR3 in DNA: TGCGCCAGCAGCTTGAGGCGGGAGAACACCGGGGAGCTGTTTTTT.

This chain joins TRBV6-5 and TRBJ2-7, with TRBD2 matching 9 bases. Per germline, CDR1 MNHEY and CDR2 SVGAGI. The V and J ends lost 6 bases and 3 bases, in that order; junction bases with no gene match: 6. The CDR3 extends over 14 amino acids. For the CDR3, the DNA is TGTGCCAGCAGGGGGGGACTAGCAGGCTACGAGCAGTACTTC. Translating gives CASRGGLAGYEQYF.

The rearrangement links TRBV7-3 to TRBJ1-1; D not certain. The V gene lost 5 bases and the J gene lost 7 bases, with 11 bases spanning the gap. Germline V gene sequence: CDR1 SGHTA, CDR2 FQGTGA. This CDR3 spans 12 amino acids. Here the CDR3 DNA reads TGTGCCAGCAGCCAAGCGGGGTATGAAGCTTTCTTT. The encoded protein is CASSQAGYEAFF.

The chain is built from TRBV18 and TRBJ1-3, with a weak D call TRBD1 (5 bases). V was shortened by 3 bases and J by 4 bases, with 16 bases between the two germline ends. The CDR3 contains 16 residues. Germline V gene lookup returns CDR1 KGHSH and CDR2 LQKENI. The CDR3 here is CASSPRGGEGGNTIYF. The CDR3 DNA follows: TGTGCCAGCTCACCGCGTGGAGGGGAAGGCGGAAACACCATATATTTT. The whole variable domain, filled in from reference TRBV18 and TRBJ1-3, reads NAGVMQNPRHLVRRRGQEARLRCSPMKGHSHVYWYRQLPEEGLKFMVYLQKENIIDESGMPKERFSAEFPKEGPSILRIQQVVRGDSAAYFCASSPRGGEGGNTIYFGEGSWLTVV.

The chain employs TRBV9 and TRBJ1-5, with unresolved D. Germline V gives CDR1 SGDLS, CDR2 YYNGEE. The CDR3 covers 17 residues. The V end was cut by 4 bases, the J end by 3 bases, with 20 bases between. This chain's CDR3 is CASSREVNKGDNQPQHF. CDR3 bases: TGTGCCAGCAGCCGAGAGGTGAACAAAGGTGACAATCAGCCCCAGCATTTT.

V usage is TRBV28 and J usage is TRBJ1-1, with no clear D. Germline CDR1 and CDR2: MDHEN and SYDVKM. The CDR3 is made up of 15 amino acids. With 5 bases removed from V and 2 bases from J, the gap between germline ends came to 15 bases. The CDR3 nucleotides read TGTGCCAGCAGTCCGAGTTCGACGGGAAACACTGAAGCTTTCTTT. It encodes CASSPSSTGNTEAFF. The full variable domain, its missing parts supplied by reference TRBV28 and TRBJ1-1, is DVKVTQSSRYLVKRTGEKVFLECVQDMDHENMFWYRQDPGLGLRLIYFSYDVKMKEKGDIPEGYSVSREKKERFSLILESASTNQTSMYLCASSPSSTGNTEAFFGQGTRLTVV.

The chain has TRBV5-5 and TRBJ1-5, with D possibly TRBD1 on 6 matching bases. Looked up from germline, CDR1 is SGHKS and CDR2 is YYEKEE (reference sequence). V was pared by 0 bases and J by 7 bases, with 14 bases between. The CDR3 covers 15 residues. CDR3 loop: CASSLGGGGGQPQHF. The CDR3 DNA reads as TGTGCCAGCAGCTTGGGGGGCGGGGGCGGCCAGCCCCAGCATTTT.

The gene calls are TRBV29-1 and TRBJ1-1; perhaps TRBD1 as D (5 bases). CDR1 and CDR2 from the germline V gene are SQVTM and ANQGSEA. V was shortened by 3 bases and J by 1 base, with 9 bases between the two germline ends. The CDR3 spans 13 residues. Here the CDR3 reads CSVEEGWNTEAFF. CDR3 nucleotides: TGCAGCGTTGAGGAGGGGTGGAACACTGAAGCTTTCTTT.

The CDR3 sequence is CASSINTESDEQFF. CDR3 coding DNA: TGTGCCAGTAGTATCAACACAGAGTCCGATGAGCAGTTCTTC. V usage is TRBV19 and J usage is TRBJ2-1, with no clear D. Germline lookup yields CDR1 LNHDA and CDR2 SQIVND (reference sequence). V was cut by 3 bases and J by 8 bases, with 14 bases left in between. The CDR3 spans 14 residues.

The J gene is TRBJ1-1, the V gene TRBV3-1 (or the pseudogene TRBV3-2), with a weak D call TRBD1 (6 bases). The CDR3 loop spans 16 amino acids. V was cut by 0 bases and J by 2 bases, with 13 bases left in between. Germline lookup yields CDR1 LGHDT and CDR2 YNNKEL (reference sequence). The CDR3 DNA reads TGTGCCAGCAGCCAAGACCGTAGGACAGATAACACTGAAGCTTTCTTT. Protein: CASSQDRRTDNTEAFF.